Each of the 16 T cell receptor beta chains below was sequenced from the same sample in a study of cytomegalovirus exposure and HLA in healthy donors (TCRdb year 2017). Libraries were made using the immunoSEQ multiplex PCR assay. A mixture of 60 forward primers for TCR Vbeta segments and 13 reverse primers for TCR Jbeta segments was used in the multiplex PCR. This is the immuneACCESS table as TCRdb keeps it, with only in-frame sequences that have V and J called. A part of the clones is gone; compared with another copy, unresolved V genes explain less than half, and the rest is unexplained. This sample holds fewer than 250,000 clones; approximately 80% were observed only once. The ten largest clones add up to just over 1.4% of the sample. Sequencing was done on a sample of PBMCs. The receptors derive from a girl aged 10 to 17 in good health and CMV-seronegative.

The CDR3 bases are TGTGCCAGCAGCCAGGGGACAGGGGAATCTCTTACAGATACGCAGTATTTT. Translating it yields CASSQGTGESLTDTQYF. This rearrangement joins TRBV7-6 to TRBJ2-3; 10 positions agree with TRBD1. The J segment lost 3 bases and the V segment lost 5 bases, leaving 11 bases of the junction unmatched. This CDR3 contains 17 residues. Germline assignment: CDR1 SGHVS and CDR2 FNYEAQ.

The rearrangement joins TRBV5-1 to TRBJ1-6; 8 nucleotides match TRBD1. J gave up 10 bases and V 0 bases, and 6 bases lay outside the gene matches. Germline lookup yields CDR1 SGHRS and CDR2 YFSETQ. The CDR3 totals 15 residues. The CDR3 DNA reads TGCGCCAGCAGCTTGGGACAGGGGCGTCGGTCACCCCTCCACTTT. It encodes CASSLGQGRRSPLHF.

This clone was seen only once. The CDR3 nucleotides are TGCGCCAGCAGCCAAGAGGGAGGAGCCACCACAGATACGCAGTATTTT. Amino acids: CASSQEGGATTDTQYF. The chain recombines TRBV4-1 with TRBJ2-3; a weak D match, TRBD2 (6 bases). V was pared by 0 bases and J by 2 bases, with 12 bases between. The CDR3 runs 16 residues. Germline V gene lookup returns CDR1 MGHRA and CDR2 YSYEKL.

The chain is built from TRBV5-8 and TRBJ1-4; D may be TRBD1 (5 bases). There are 16 residues in the CDR3. Per germline, CDR1 SGHTS and CDR2 YDEGEE. The V and J ends lost 1 base and 4 bases respectively, with 14 bases between them. The CDR3 region has the DNA TGTGCCAGCAGCTTGTTTTTTGGGAGGGGTAATGAAAAACTGTTTTTT. It codes for CASSLFFGRGNEKLFF.

In this sample, this clone turned up once. The J gene is TRBJ2-7, the V gene TRBV30; 15 positions match TRBD2. The CDR3 has 16 residues. Germline V lookup: CDR1 GTSNPN, CDR2 SVGIG (reference sequence). Unmatched junction bases numbered 7, after V lost 4 bases and J lost 3 bases. CDR3 protein: CAWTSGTSGGNYEQYF. As DNA, the CDR3 is TGTGCCTGGACTTCCGGGACTAGCGGGGGGAACTACGAGCAGTACTTC.

The chain couples TRBV6-5 to TRBJ2-7, with 8 bases fitting TRBD2. The germline V gene has CDR1 MNHEY and CDR2 SVGAGI. Trimming removed 3 bases from V and 7 bases from J; junction bases left unmatched: 8. CDR3 size: 14 residues. For the CDR3, the DNA is TGTGCCAGCAGTTATCAAGCGGGGGCCGAGGAGCAGTACTTC. It specifies CASSYQAGAEEQYF.

J is TRBJ1-2 and V is TRBV7-2; D is perhaps TRBD1 (6 bases). Between the trimmed V and J ends, which lost 10 bases and 1 base, there was a span of 19 bases. CDR3 length: 15 amino acids. CDR1 and CDR2 from the germline V gene are SGHTA and FQGNSA. CDR3 nucleotide sequence: TGTGCCAACAGGCGGACAGAACTCTTTAACTATGGCTACACCTTC. This sequence encodes CANRRTELFNYGYTF.

The rearrangement uses TRBV30 and TRBJ1-2, with TRBD1 matching 7 bases. Germline-derived CDR1 and CDR2 are GTSNPN and SVGIG (reference sequence). This CDR3 has 16 residues. V lost 3 bases to trimming and J lost 4 bases; unmatched junction nucleotides: 14. The CDR3, as DNA: TGTGCCTGGAGCCCGGGTGGGAACAGGGGAGTCTATGGCTACACCTTC. This sequence encodes CAWSPGGNRGVYGYTF.

The chain is built from TRBV27 and TRBJ2-5, with 8 bases matching TRBD2. V was clipped by 4 bases and J by 4 bases; unmatched bases: 5. In germline, CDR1 is MNHEY, CDR2 SMNVEV (reference sequence). This CDR3 spans 14 amino acids. The CDR3 DNA is TGTGCCAGCAGTTACGGGGGGGGCCTAGAGACCCAGTACTTC. Translating gives CASSYGGGLETQYF.

The chain carries TRBV28 and TRBJ1-1, with TRBD1 matching over 7 bases. CDR3 size: 13 residues. CDR1 and CDR2 (germline): MDHEN, SYDVKM. V was clipped by 6 bases and J by 3 bases; unmatched bases: 4. CDR3 coding DNA: TGTGCCAGCAGCCCAGGGGGATACACTGAAGCTTTCTTT. Its translation: CASSPGGYTEAFF.

This rearrangement joins TRBV5-1 to TRBJ1-5, with 7 bases matching TRBD1. Trimming removed 4 bases from V and 3 bases from J; junction bases left unmatched: 10. The CDR3 is 16 residues long. In germline, CDR1 is SGHRS, CDR2 YFSETQ. This CDR3 is CASSPRGDRDNQPQHF. The CDR3 DNA reads as TGCGCCAGCAGCCCCAGGGGGGATCGGGACAATCAGCCCCAGCATTTT.

The DNA for the CDR3 is TGTGCCAGCAGTTACTACCGGGACAGACAGACTGAAGCTTTCTTT. It specifies CASSYYRDRQTEAFF. The chain links TRBV6-6 to TRBJ1-1, with 7 bases lining up with TRBD1. After removal of 1 base from V and 5 bases from J, the junction contained 7 bases not matched to a gene. In germline, CDR1 is MNHNY, CDR2 SVGAGI (reference sequence). The CDR3 covers 15 residues.

Concerning this clone: Germline is not matched at one junction end, which may reflect a read error. This rearrangement joins TRBV28 to TRBJ1-2; 7 nucleotides match TRBD1. The CDR3 consists of 12 residues. Germline CDR1 reads MDHEN; CDR2 reads SYDVKM. The CDR3 sequence is CASSSYRGRYSF. CDR3 in DNA: TGTGCCAGCAGTTCCTACAGGGGTCGCTACTCCTTC.

V usage is TRBV6-5 and J usage is TRBJ1-5; TRBD1 might be the D (6 bases). Germline CDR1 MNHEY, CDR2 SVGAGI. Deletions cut 4 bases from V and 2 bases from J, with 12 bases between. The CDR3 contains 15 residues. CDR3 amino acids: CASSLQGLGNQPQHF. The CDR3 DNA is TGTGCCAGCAGTTTACAGGGTCTGGGCAATCAGCCCCAGCATTTT.

The chain is built from TRBV2 and TRBJ2-6, with unresolved D. Trimming cost V 3 bases and J 1 base, with 7 bases left between them. CDR3 length: 15 residues. Per the germline V gene, CDR1 is SNHLY and CDR2 is FYNNEI. CDR3 region: CASSEFQSGANVLTF. The CDR3 DNA sequence: TGTGCCAGCAGTGAGTTTCAGTCTGGGGCCAACGTCCTGACTTTC. The full variable domain, rest sourced from reference TRBV2 and TRBJ2-6, is EPEVTQTPSHQVTQMGQEVILRCVPISNHLYFYWYRQILGQKVEFLVSFYNNEISEKSEIFDDQFSVERPDGSNFTLKIRSTKLEDSAMYFCASSEFQSGANVLTFGAGSRLTVL.

This clone showed up just once. The genes are TRBV4-3 and TRBJ2-4; 8 bases agree with TRBD1. CDR1 LGHNA and CDR2 YSLEER come from the germline V gene. The J segment lost 2 bases and the V segment lost 4 bases, leaving 4 bases of the junction unmatched. This CDR3 is built from 15 residues. The CDR3 coding sequence is TGCGCCAGCAGCCTAAACAGGGGGACCAAAAACATTCAGTACTTC. It encodes CASSLNRGTKNIQYF.